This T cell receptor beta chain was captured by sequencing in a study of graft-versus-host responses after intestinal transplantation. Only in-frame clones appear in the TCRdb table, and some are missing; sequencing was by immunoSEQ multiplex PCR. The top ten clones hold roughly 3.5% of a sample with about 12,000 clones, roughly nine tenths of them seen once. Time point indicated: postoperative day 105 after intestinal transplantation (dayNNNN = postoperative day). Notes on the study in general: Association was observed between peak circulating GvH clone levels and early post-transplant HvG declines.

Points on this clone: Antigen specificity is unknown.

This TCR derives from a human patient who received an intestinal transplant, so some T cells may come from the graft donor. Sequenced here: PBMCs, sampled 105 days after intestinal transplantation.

The CDR3 nucleotides read TGCGCCAGCAGCTTGGCCGGGACAGCTTATGAAAAACTGTTTTTT. Amino acid sequence: CASSLAGTAYEKLFF. V gene TRBV5-1 combines with J gene TRBJ1-4, with 7 positions matching TRBD1. V shed 0 bases, J shed 6 bases, and the junction held 5 bases outside the gene matches. Germline V gene sequence: CDR1 SGHRS, CDR2 YFSETQ. This CDR3 contains 15 residues.